The present entry profiles one TCR beta chain with its context. The same CDR3 is also encoded by other DNA sequences in this sample. This sample stems from a study of blood T cell repertoires in COVID-19. Study-wide background: The United States, Italy and Spain were the sources of the acute and convalescent COVID-19 samples. The analysed material was cDNA or gDNA that came from T cells, B-cell-depleted T cells, or PBMCs.

Germline assignment: CDR1 SGDLS and CDR2 YYNGEE. Unmatched junction bases numbered 4, after V lost 4 bases and J lost 2 bases. The CDR3 is 14 residues long. Authors' processing steps: Counts of nucleated cells, estimated from reference gene primer amplification, were obtained. Clones were read by immunoSEQ multiplex PCR, and TCRdb kept only the in-frame ones, dropping some. That table is the source of V, J and clone size, and D and trimming were worked out from the DNA. There are about 340,000 clones in the sample; around four fifths occur only once, and 2.5% to 3% lies in the top ten. The chain couples TRBV9 to TRBJ2-7, with 9 nucleotides matching TRBD1. Sample: peripheral blood. The origin of this receptor is a man younger than 40 with active or convalescent COVID-19. This chain's CDR3 is CASSTGTGTYEQYF. Here the CDR3 DNA reads TGTGCCAGCAGCACCGGGACAGGGACCTACGAGCAGTACTTC. Supplemented by reference TRBV9 and TRBJ2-7, the full variable domain reads DSGVTQTPKHLITATGQRVTLRCSPRSGDLSVYWYQQSLDQGLQFLIQYYNGEERAKGNILERFSAQQFPDLHSELNLSSLELGDSALYFCASSTGTGTYEQYFGPGTRLTVT.